This entry lists 14 T cell receptor beta chains sequenced from one sample in a study of T cell changes during pregnancy in multiple sclerosis. Libraries were prepared by immunoSEQ multiplex PCR; TCRdb keeps only in-frame clonotypes and omits some of them. The sample shows 25,000 to 35,000 clones, roughly 89% of them seen only once. The sequenced sample was CD8+ T cells from peripheral blood mononuclear cells, obtained in the first trimester of pregnancy. Every receptor here comes from a female donor with multiple sclerosis, enrolled in a pregnancy study.

The rearrangement uses TRBV4-3 and TRBJ1-2; tentative D call: TRBD1 (6 bases). Germline V gene data show CDR1 as LGHNA and CDR2 as YSLEER. The CDR3 is 15 residues long. The V end was cut by 0 bases, the J end by 7 bases, with 15 bases between. The CDR3 DNA follows: TGCGCCAGCAGCCAAGATCGGGGGGCGGATCTTGGCTACACCTTC. Its translation is CASSQDRGADLGYTF.

This chain uses TRBV25-1 with TRBJ2-7; 7 bases are shared with TRBD1. The CDR3 consists of 12 residues. Germline CDR1 MGHDK, CDR2 SYGVNS. Trimming cost V 6 bases and J 5 bases; bases outside gene matches: 4. The CDR3 nucleotides read TGTGCCAGCAGACCCGACAGGGACGAGCAGTACTTC. The encoded protein is CASRPDRDEQYF.

This clone was detected only a few times. The CDR3 DNA reads TGTGCCAGCAGTTTAACTTCGGGGGGCGAGACTGAAGCTTTCTTT. Translation gives CASSLTSGGETEAFF. This chain joins TRBV27 and TRBJ1-1, with D possibly TRBD1 on 6 matching bases. The V and J ends lost 2 bases and 5 bases respectively, with 15 bases between them. Looked up from germline, CDR1 is MNHEY and CDR2 is SMNVEV (reference sequence). This CDR3 has 15 residues.

The gene calls are TRBV6-1 and TRBJ2-7, with 8 bases aligning to TRBD1. Germline V gene lookup returns CDR1 MNHNS and CDR2 SASEGT. The CDR3 is made up of 12 amino acids. Trimming removed 10 bases from V and 3 bases from J; junction bases left unmatched: 5. The DNA for the CDR3 is TGTGCCACCAGGGACAGGCGCTACGAGCAGTACTTC. This sequence encodes CATRDRRYEQYF.

The chain couples TRBV11-2 to TRBJ2-5, with D maybe TRBD1 (6 bases). This CDR3 has 13 amino acids. Trimming took 6 bases from V and 2 from J, leaving 10 bases between them. CDR1 and CDR2 from the germline V gene are SGHAT and FQNNGV. DNA for the CDR3: TGTGCCAGCAGTCCGAGGGGGCAAGAGACCCAGTACTTC. Its protein product is CASSPRGQETQYF. Looking up the rest from reference TRBV11-2 and TRBJ2-5 gives the full variable domain: EAGVAQSPRYKIIEKRQSVAFWCNPISGHATLYWYQQILGQGPKLLIQFQNNGVVDDSQLPKDRFSAERLKGVDSTLKIQPAKLEDSAVYLCASSPRGQETQYFGPGTRLLVL.

This chain connects TRBV9 to TRBJ2-1, with 8 nucleotides matching TRBD2. The ends lost 3 bases at V and 7 bases at J; junction bases unmatched: 6. CDR3 length: 14 residues. The germline gives CDR1 SGDLS, CDR2 YYNGEE. Here the CDR3 reads CASSDRGGLNEQFF. The DNA of the CDR3 is TGTGCCAGCAGCGACCGGGGGGGCCTGAATGAGCAGTTCTTC.

The chain recombines TRBV27 with TRBJ2-7, with TRBD1 as a possible D gene (6 bases). With 0 bases removed from V and 5 bases from J, the gap between germline ends came to 17 bases. The CDR3 covers 16 residues. Germline values: CDR1 MNHEY, CDR2 SMNVEV (reference sequence). The CDR3 spells CASSLSPKGPGDEQYF. DNA for the CDR3: TGTGCCAGCAGTTTATCCCCGAAGGGGCCAGGGGACGAGCAGTACTTC.

V and J are TRBV25-1 and TRBJ1-3; D possibly corresponds to TRBD1 (5 bases). CDR3 length: 16 residues. Germline CDR1 is MGHDK and CDR2 is SYGVNS. Trimming cost V 4 bases and J 0 bases, with 13 bases left between them. As DNA, the CDR3 is TGTGCCAGCAGTGCCAATGGAGGGGCCTCTGGAAACACCATATATTTT. Translating it yields CASSANGGASGNTIYF.

The table lists this clone with a count of one. V and J are TRBV16 and TRBJ2-3; D is possibly TRBD2 (5 bases). CDR1 is KGHSY and CDR2 is FQNENV in the germline V gene. Trimming shortened V by 4 bases and J by 0 bases, and 11 bases separated the two germline ends. The CDR3 covers 15 residues. The CDR3 DNA sequence: TGTGCCAGCAGCCTGCTCGGCGGGAGCACAGATACGCAGTATTTT. Translation: CASSLLGGSTDTQYF. Supplemented by reference TRBV16 and TRBJ2-3, the full variable domain reads GEEVAQTPKHLVRGEGQKAKLYCAPIKGHSYVFWYQQVLKNEFKFLISFQNENVFDETGMPKERFSAKCLPNSPCSLEIQATKLEDSAVYFCASSLLGGSTDTQYFGPGTRLTVL.

The V gene is TRBV15, the J gene TRBJ2-7, with TRBD2 as a possible D gene (5 bases). The CDR3 spans 13 residues. Germline CDR1 LNHNV, CDR2 YYDKDF (reference sequence). V was clipped by 3 bases and J by 2 bases, with 8 bases between them. The CDR3 loop reads CATSSEGPYEQYF. DNA of the CDR3: TGTGCCACCAGCAGCGAGGGTCCCTACGAGCAGTACTTC.

V is TRBV5-1 and J is TRBJ2-1; the match to TRBD2 covers 8 bases. J lost 6 bases, V lost 5 bases, and 10 bases had no gene match. The CDR3 is made up of 15 amino acids. CDR1 and CDR2 (germline): SGHRS, YFSETQ. The CDR3: CASSSGTSGANEQFF. CDR3 DNA: TGCGCCAGCAGTTCCGGGACTAGTGGGGCCAATGAGCAGTTCTTC.

The V call is TRBV13, the J call TRBJ2-4, with TRBD2 matching over 9 bases. This CDR3 comprises 15 residues. Trimming took 0 bases from V and 4 from J; bases not matched to a gene: 1. Germline V gene data show CDR1 as PRHDT and CDR2 as FYEKMQ (reference sequence). In DNA, the CDR3 is TGTGCCAGCAGCTTAGGGCTAGCGGGAAAAAACATTCAGTACTTC. Amino acid sequence: CASSLGLAGKNIQYF.

This clone was counted a few times. The chain combines TRBV28 with TRBJ1-3, with D uncertain. Germline V gene sequence: CDR1 MDHEN, CDR2 SYDVKM. V lost 3 bases to trimming and J lost 8 bases, with 11 bases between them. This CDR3 has 13 amino acids. CDR3 nucleotides: TGTGCCAGCAGTTTCGCCGGAGAAGACACCATATATTTT. Protein: CASSFAGEDTIYF.

This clone turned up a few times. V usage is TRBV30 and J usage is TRBJ1-1; D is ambiguous. Germline CDR1 GTSNPN, CDR2 SVGIG (reference sequence). V lost 0 bases, J lost 6 bases, and 5 bases lay in between. The CDR3 sequence is 11 residues long. The CDR3 DNA sequence: TGTGCCTGGAGTGTACTGGCTGAAGCTTTCTTT. This encodes CAWSVLAEAFF. Looking up the rest from reference TRBV30 and TRBJ1-1 gives the full variable domain: SQTIHQWPATLVQPVGSPLSLECTVEGTSNPNLYWYRQAAGRGLQLLFYSVGIGQISSEVPQNLSASRPQDRQFILSSKKLLLSDSGFYLCAWSVLAEAFFGQGTRLTVV.